This entry describes one T cell receptor beta chain. This CDR3 is also generated by other DNA sequences in the sample. V was pared by 3 bases and J by 0 bases, with 7 bases between. The CDR3 totals 14 residues. Germline V CDR1 and CDR2: LNHDA, SQIVND (reference sequence). The data stem from a study of cytomegalovirus exposure and HLA in healthy donors. PCR employed 60 Vbeta and 13 Jbeta primers. Measured with immunoSEQ multiplex PCR; TCRdb has only the in-frame clones, and not every one. The sample shows roughly 110,000 clones, under 85% of them seen only once. This clonotype was obtained from a male donor in good health and CMV-seronegative. Material for sequencing was PBMCs. The chain has TRBV19 and TRBJ2-3; unclear D gene. For the CDR3, the DNA is TGTGCCAGTAGTATCCAGACAAGCACAGATACGCAGTATTTT. Its protein product is CASSIQTSTDTQYF. The full variable domain, completed using reference TRBV19 and TRBJ2-3, is DGGITQSPKYLFRKEGQNVTLSCEQNLNHDAMYWYRQDPGQGLRLIYYSQIVNDFQKGDIAEGYSVSREKKESFPLTVTSAQKNPTAFYLCASSIQTSTDTQYFGPGTRLTVL.